This T cell receptor beta chain is drawn from a study of shared clonotypes between healthy human individuals. Study-wide context: Each donor contributed plates that comprised three CD4 naive, three CD4 memory, two CD8 naive and one CD8 memory.

Donors were Caucasian adults residing in Nashville, Tennessee, USA. At deep level, the assay was performed. Study processing details: Junction-only immunoSEQ sequences carried no quality scores, so filtering differed. The repertoire was sequenced with immunoSEQ multiplex PCR; TCRdb's copy has only in-frame clones and lacks some. D and trimming come from the DNA, and the V and J calls and clone size come from that table. The sample yields 2.3 million or so clones, more than 80% seen once. This CDR3 has 14 residues. The germline V gene encodes CDR1 LGHNA and CDR2 YNFKEQ. The TCR comes from a man between 18 and 29 years old in good health. Some clones in this sample may be carry-over from other donors' samples. The genes are TRBV4-2 and TRBJ2-5; D is ambiguous. The better agreement between TRBJ2-7 and the DNA end casts doubt on the J call. Material for sequencing was naive CD4+ T cells from PBMCs. The subset was: CD45RA+ positively selected. In nucleotides, the CDR3 is TGTGCCAGCAGCCAAGCGTCTGGCTCCTACGAGCAGTACTTC. It translates to CASSQASGSYEQYF.